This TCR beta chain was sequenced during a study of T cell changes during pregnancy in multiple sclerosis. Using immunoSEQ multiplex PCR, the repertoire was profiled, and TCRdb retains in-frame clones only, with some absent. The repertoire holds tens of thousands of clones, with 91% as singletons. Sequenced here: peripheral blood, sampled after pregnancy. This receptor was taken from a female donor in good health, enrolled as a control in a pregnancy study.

CDR3 DNA: TGTGCCAGCAGTCTTGTGAGCTCTGGGGCCAACGTCCTGACTTTC. Translating gives CASSLVSSGANVLTF. The rearrangement uses TRBV7-2 and TRBJ2-6; D call uncertain. The V end lost 6 bases, the J end lost 0 bases, and 9 bases lay between the germline ends. The CDR3 contains 15 residues. Germline lookup yields CDR1 SGHTA and CDR2 FQGNSA.